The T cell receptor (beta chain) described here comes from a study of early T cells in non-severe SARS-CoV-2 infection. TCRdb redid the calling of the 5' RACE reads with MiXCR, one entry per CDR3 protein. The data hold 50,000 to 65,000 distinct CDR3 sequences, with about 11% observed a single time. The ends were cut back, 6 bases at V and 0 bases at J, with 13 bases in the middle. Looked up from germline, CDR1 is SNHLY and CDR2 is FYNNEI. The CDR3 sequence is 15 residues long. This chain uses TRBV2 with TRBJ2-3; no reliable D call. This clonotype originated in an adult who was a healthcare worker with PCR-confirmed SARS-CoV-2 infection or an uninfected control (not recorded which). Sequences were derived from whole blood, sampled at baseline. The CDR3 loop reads CASRWREISTDTQYF. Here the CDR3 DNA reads TGTGCCAGCAGGTGGCGCGAAATAAGCACAGATACGCAGTATTTT.